This paragraph covers one T cell receptor (beta chain) sequence. Germline CDR1 SGHNT, CDR2 YYREEE (reference sequence). V was trimmed by 2 bases and J by 2 bases, leaving 15 bases between them. CDR3 length equals 16 residues. These data originate in a study of CD8 T cells in Susac syndrome. Reverse transcription of about 0.5 to 1 ug RNA used random hexamers. TCRdb passed the immunoSEQ multiplex PCR reads through MiXCR, listing each CDR3 protein once. This sample has around 110,000 distinct CDR3 sequences, with roughly 95% found just once. This chain links TRBV5-4 with TRBJ2-3, with D possibly being TRBD1 (7 bases). This clonotype was sampled from a human donor with Susac syndrome. Sample: CD8+ T cells from PBMCs. CDR3 region: CASSFPTGDSTDTQYF. The CDR3 nucleotides are TGTGCCAGCAGCTTTCCCACAGGGGACTCCACAGATACGCAGTATTTT.